This TCR beta chain was sequenced during a study of blood T cell repertoires in COVID-19. CDR1 is LGHNA and CDR2 is YSLEER in the germline V gene. The CDR3 spans 15 residues. J was trimmed by 4 bases and V by 0 bases; bases with no gene match: 2. Method: immunoSEQ multiplex PCR; TCRdb's copy keeps in-frame clones and lacks some. The sample has approximately 96,000 clones, 88% seen once. The sample consisted of peripheral blood. The J gene is TRBJ1-1, the V gene TRBV4-3, with 10 bases lining up with TRBD1. The TCR sequence derives from a woman of 80 years or more with acute or convalescent COVID-19. As DNA, the CDR3 is TGCGCCAGCAGCCAAGACTGGACAGGGGGCACTGAAGCTTTCTTT. It specifies CASSQDWTGGTEAFF.